The next 24 T cell receptor beta chains were all read from a single sample in a study of regulatory T cells in long-lasting Graves disease. Sequencing libraries for TCR beta were prepared with iRepertoire HTBI primers and Arm-PCR of CDR3 regions. A single record per CDR3 protein comes from TCRdb applying MiXCR to the multiplex PCR reads. The table includes over 350,000 distinct CDR3 sequences, over 12% detected once. Stated time point: newly diagnosed GD, antithyroid drugs for less than 3 months. Construction of the TCR library relied on RNA isolated from PBMCs. The data were also submitted as part of a second study, on T cells in Graves' hyperthyroidism and ophthalmopathy.

Sequenced here: peripheral blood mononuclear cells (PBMCs), sampled at new diagnosis, from a patient treated with antithyroid drugs. These receptors were taken from a middle-aged woman with Graves disease.

The chain joins TRBV18 to TRBJ2-1; 8 nucleotides agree with TRBD1. V lost 1 base to trimming and J lost 3 bases; unmatched junction nucleotides: 5. This CDR3 comprises 16 residues. Germline V CDR1 and CDR2: KGHSH, LQKENI. Here the CDR3 DNA reads TGTGCCAGCTCACCACGGGGACAGGTCGGCTACAATGAGCAGTTCTTC. Encoded protein: CASSPRGQVGYNEQFF.

This clonotype was seen at least ten times. This chain links TRBV30 with TRBJ2-2, with D uncertain. Trimming removed 0 bases at V and 6 bases at J, with 2 bases between. Germline CDR1 and CDR2: GTSNPN and SVGIG (reference sequence). CDR3 length: 11 amino acids. The CDR3 region has the DNA TGTGCCTGGAGTGTACCCGGGGAGCTGTTTTTT. Amino acid sequence: CAWSVPGELFF.

This clonotype was detected only a few times. A single base separates this from a much larger clone, so it may be a read error. The CDR3 does not end in the conserved phenylalanine or tryptophan, so this is likely a read error. The chain joins TRBV28 to TRBJ2-7; D call uncertain. The V end lost 7 bases, the J end lost 3 bases, and 13 bases lay between the germline ends. Germline CDR1 is MDHEN and CDR2 is SYDVKM. This CDR3 contains 13 residues. The CDR3 protein is CASTPPDNYEQYS. CDR3 DNA sequence: TGTGCCAGCACCCCCCCCGACAACTACGAGCAGTACTCC.

This clonotype has ten or more counts. The V gene is TRBV28, the J gene TRBJ2-6; 8 bases are a match to TRBD1. The ends lost 3 bases at V and 1 base at J; junction bases unmatched: 2. Germline CDR1 reads MDHEN; CDR2 reads SYDVKM. The CDR3 is 16 amino acids. In DNA form, the CDR3 reads TGTGCCAGCAGTTTGGACAGGGCATCTGGGGCCAACGTCCTGACTTTC. This sequence encodes CASSLDRASGANVLTF.

The rearrangement joins TRBV9 to TRBJ2-5, with no clear D. The CDR3 runs to 14 residues. The V end lost 4 bases, the J end lost 1 base, and 11 bases lay between the germline ends. Germline assignment: CDR1 SGDLS and CDR2 YYNGEE. CDR3 nucleotide sequence: TGTGCCAGCAGCCCCGCGGTGGGCCAAGAGACCCAGTACTTC. Its protein product is CASSPAVGQETQYF.

Ten or more counts support this clonotype. The J gene is TRBJ2-5, the V gene TRBV30; no firm D call. Trimming took off 2 bases at V and 5 bases at J, with 6 bases between the two ends. Per germline, CDR1 GTSNPN and CDR2 SVGIG (reference sequence). CDR3 length: 11 amino acids. In DNA, the CDR3 is TGTGCCTGGAGTCCGATGGAGACCCAGTACTTC. Its translation is CAWSPMETQYF.

This clonotype was detected ten times or more. The chain recombines TRBV7-8 with TRBJ2-1; 10 bases match TRBD2. J lost 5 bases, V lost 1 base, and 5 bases had no gene match. Germline assignment: CDR1 SGHVS and CDR2 FQNEAQ. The CDR3 is made up of 16 amino acids. The CDR3 is CASSLVGTSAHNEQFF. The CDR3 DNA sequence: TGTGCCAGCAGCTTAGTGGGGACTAGCGCCCACAATGAGCAGTTCTTC.

The CDR3 DNA is TGTGCCAGTCGTCTGGGACTAGCTGACAATGAGCAGTTCTTC. Translation: CASRLGLADNEQFF. The V and J genes are TRBV28 and TRBJ2-1; 9 bases fit TRBD2. The J segment lost 5 bases and the V segment lost 9 bases, leaving 8 bases of the junction unmatched. The CDR3 consists of 14 residues. Germline V CDR1 and CDR2: MDHEN, SYDVKM.

This clonotype was detected many times. The CDR3 here is CASSQDRGVPYEQYF. CDR3 in DNA: TGTGCCAGCAGCCAAGATCGGGGGGTTCCCTACGAGCAGTACTTC. The V and J genes are TRBV3-1 and TRBJ2-7; 7 bases line up with TRBD2. V lost 0 bases to trimming and J lost 2 bases; unmatched junction nucleotides: 4. The CDR3 runs to 15 residues. Germline-derived CDR1 and CDR2 are LGHDT and YNNKEL (reference sequence).

This clonotype has just a few counts. This rearrangement joins TRBV27 to TRBJ2-1; 10 bases fit TRBD1. The CDR3 is made up of 19 amino acids. The V gene end was trimmed by 6 bases and the J gene end by 4 bases; junction bases not matched to a gene: 18. Germline CDR1 is MNHEY and CDR2 is SMNVEV (reference sequence). As DNA, the CDR3 is TGTGCCAGCAGCGGCCCAGGACAGGGGGTGTCTAGCGATTACAATGAGCAGTTCTTC. Amino acid sequence: CASSGPGQGVSSDYNEQFF.

A few counts support this clonotype. A single base separates this from a much larger clone, so it may be a read error. The V call is TRBV28, the J call TRBJ2-7, with 7 nucleotides matching TRBD2. The ends lost 6 bases at V and 6 bases at J; junction bases unmatched: 17. The CDR3 is made up of 16 amino acids. The germline gives CDR1 MDHEN, CDR2 SYDVKM. CDR3 DNA sequence: TGTGCCAGCAGCAACCCGGCGTCTAGCGGTGCCGGCGAGCAGTACTTC. Protein product: CASSNPASSGAGEQYF.

For this clonotype: A read error is possible here, since a much larger clone lies one base away. The J gene is TRBJ2-1, the V gene TRBV19; TRBD2 matches 10 bases. The CDR3 totals 18 residues. Germline V gives CDR1 LNHDA, CDR2 SQIVND (reference sequence). Here the CDR3 DNA reads TGTGCCAGTATAAATGGGGGACTAGCGTATATCTCCTACAGTGAGCAGTTCTTC. It specifies CASINGGLAYISYSEQFF.

This clonotype came up many times. This chain connects TRBV5-5 to TRBJ2-7, with D hard to call. CDR3 length: 13 residues. V gave up 0 bases and J gave up 6 bases, with 10 bases separating them. Looked up from germline, CDR1 is SGHKS and CDR2 is YYEKEE (reference sequence). The CDR3 bases are TGTGCCAGCAGCTTGGCCCCTAGGTTCGAGCAGTACTTC. This gives the protein CASSLAPRFEQYF.

In its sample, this clonotype was seen many times. V usage is TRBV11-2 and J usage is TRBJ2-5; 7 nucleotides line up with TRBD1. The length of the CDR3 is 15 residues. V lost 3 bases to trimming and J lost 5 bases; unmatched junction nucleotides: 9. The germline V gene encodes CDR1 SGHAT and CDR2 FQNNGV. CDR3 bases: TGTGCCAGCAGCTTTTACGGACAGGTCGGCGAGACCCAGTACTTC. It codes for CASSFYGQVGETQYF.

This clonotype was detected many times. CDR3 protein: CASSLGVRGADTQYF. The CDR3 DNA is TGTGCCAGCAGTTTAGGAGTTCGGGGCGCAGATACGCAGTATTTT. The V gene is TRBV12-3 or TRBV12-4, the J gene TRBJ2-3, with D perhaps TRBD1 or TRBD2 (5 bases each). V was trimmed by 1 base and J by 4 bases, leaving 12 bases between them. This CDR3 contains 15 residues.

This clonotype was observed at least ten times. This chain joins TRBV19 and TRBJ2-2; D is perhaps TRBD1 (5 bases). Germline V CDR1 and CDR2: LNHDA, SQIVND (reference sequence). This CDR3 spans 13 amino acids. V dropped 7 bases and J dropped 7 bases, with 13 bases sitting between them. CDR3 coding DNA: TGTGCCAGTACGCAGGGAACTCTCGGGGAGCTGTTTTTT. Protein: CASTQGTLGELFF.

The chain employs TRBV7-9 and TRBJ2-7, with D unclear. CDR1 and CDR2 (germline): SEHNR, FQNEAQ (reference sequence). The V and J ends lost 5 bases and 1 base respectively, with 9 bases between them. The CDR3 sequence is 13 residues long. This CDR3 reads CASSPSESYEQYF. CDR3 nucleotides: TGTGCCAGCAGCCCCTCTGAATCCTACGAGCAGTACTTC.

This clonotype showed up many times. The chain has TRBV20-1 and TRBJ2-5; TRBD2 matches 12 bases. The trim removed 4 bases at V and 5 bases at J, leaving 8 bases unmatched. Germline loops: CDR1 DFQATT, CDR2 SNEGSKA (reference sequence). The CDR3 consists of 15 residues. The CDR3 reads CSAKPWTSGKETQYF. The CDR3 bases are TGCAGTGCTAAGCCTTGGACTAGCGGGAAGGAGACCCAGTACTTC.

The chain is built from TRBV12-3 or TRBV12-4 and TRBJ1-6; the D gene is possibly TRBD1 (5 bases). Trimming took off 7 bases at V and 1 base at J, with 26 bases between the two ends. The CDR3 is 20 residues long. In DNA form, the CDR3 reads TGTGCCAGCACCTTCAAAGGAAGGGGCCTTCTTCGGTCCTATAATTCACCCCTCCACTTT. Its translation: CASTFKGRGLLRSYNSPLHF.

This chain connects TRBV5-1 to TRBJ1-4, with a weak D call TRBD1 (5 bases). The V end lost 3 bases, the J end lost 5 bases, and 26 bases lay between the germline ends. The CDR3 runs to 19 residues. CDR1 and CDR2 (germline): SGHRS, YFSETQ. The CDR3 DNA reads TGCGCCAGCAGCTATTCTGATACCCCGACCGGGACGGAGAATGAAAAACTGTTTTTT. Translation gives CASSYSDTPTGTENEKLFF.

This clonotype was found many times. The chain joins TRBV10-3 to TRBJ1-4; unclear D gene. CDR1 and CDR2 (germline): ENHRY, SYGVKD. The ends were cut back, 4 bases at V and 5 bases at J, with 5 bases in the middle. The CDR3 is made up of 12 amino acids. The CDR3, as DNA: TGTGCCATCAGTGGGGGAAATGAAAAACTGTTTTTT. It is translated as CAISGGNEKLFF.

A word on this clonotype: At one end the junction does not follow the germline gene, possibly because of a read error. The gene calls are TRBV6-9 and TRBJ1-3, with D unresolved. CDR3 length equals 15 residues. Germline CDR1 is MNHGY and CDR2 is SVAAGI. The CDR3: CASSYSGGSGNAIYF. The DNA for the CDR3 is TGTGCCAGCAGTTACTCAGGTGGATCTGGAAACGCCATATATTTT.

As for this clonotype: Sequence at one end of the junction differs from germline and may be a read error. V and J are TRBV3-1 and TRBJ1-4, with a possible D match to TRBD1 (5 bases). The CDR3 contains 13 residues. CDR1 is LGHDT, CDR2 YNNKEL, per germline (reference sequence). The CDR3 DNA sequence: TGTGCCAGCAACCAAGATGGGGCAGGGCAACTGTTTTTT. Its translation: CASNQDGAGQLFF.

This clonotype was detected many times. The V gene is TRBV7-2, the J gene TRBJ2-7, with a weak D call TRBD2 (5 bases). The CDR3 is 15 residues long. Germline loops: CDR1 SGHTA, CDR2 FQGNSA. Trimming removed 5 bases from V and 0 bases from J, with 14 bases in between. DNA of the CDR3: TGTGCCAGCAGCCCACGACTACCCAGCTCCTACGAGCAGTACTTC. This sequence encodes CASSPRLPSSYEQYF. Looking up the rest from reference TRBV7-2 and TRBJ2-7 gives the full variable domain: GAGVSQSPSNKVTEKGKDVELRCDPISGHTALYWYRQSLGQGLEFLIYFQGNSAPDKSGLPSDRFSAERTGGSVSTLTIQRTQQEDSAVYLCASSPRLPSSYEQYFGPGTRLTVT.